Listed below are T cell receptor beta chains from one sample, sequenced in a study of blood T cell repertoires in COVID-19. The data were produced by immunoSEQ multiplex PCR, yet TCRdb's version contains in-frame clones alone and is incomplete. This table has 200,000 to 250,000 clones, under 85% appearing once. Source material: peripheral blood. The origin of the receptors is a woman aged 30 to 39 with COVID-19, enrolled during active disease. The CDR3 runs from the conserved cysteine through the conserved F or W. Fields, in order: clone size, J gene, D gene, V gene, CDR3 DNA, CDR3 protein. A D gene is named only where the DNA matches it firmly. Some rows have no size entry. The others give once, few or many, or a class for an expanded clone.

>once|TRBJ2-5|.|TRBV5-1
TGCGCCAGCAGCTTGCCCGCGGGAGAGACCCAGTACTTC
CASSLPAGETQYF
>.|TRBJ2-2|.|TRBV21-1
TGTGCCAGCAGCTACAGGACTAGCGGTACCCCCCGGAACACCGGGGAGCTGTTTTTT
CASSYRTSGTPRNTGELFF
>.|TRBJ1-1|.|TRBV4-3
TGCGCCAGCAGCCAGGCCCGGGAACGAGGGACTGAAGCTTTCTTT
CASSQARERGTEAFF
>.|TRBJ2-5|.|TRBV6-1
TGTGCCAGCAGTGAAGCGGCTGGTGGAGAGACCCAGTACTTC
CASSEAAGGETQYF
>.|TRBJ2-3|TRBD1|TRBV6-1
TGTGCCAGCAGTGGAAGACAGGGGGAGATTACAGATACGCAGTATTTT
CASSGRQGEITDTQYF
>.|TRBJ2-2|TRBD2|TRBV7-9
TGTGCCAGCAGCTTATTCGTTGGGGGTACTAGCGACACCGGGGAGCTGTTTTTT
CASSLFVGGTSDTGELFF
>.|TRBJ1-1|TRBD1|TRBV28
TGTGCCAGCTTTCTTACAGGGGGAGACACTGAAGCTTTCTTT
CASFLTGGDTEAFF
>.|TRBJ2-3|.|TRBV6-1
TGTGCCAGCAGTGAAACGTTTCGGGGATCTAACACAGATACGCAGTATTTT
CASSETFRGSNTDTQYF
>few|TRBJ2-7|.|TRBV13
TGTGCCAGCAGCTTAGCTGCAGGGTCTGACGAGCAGTACTTC
CASSLAAGSDEQYF
>.|TRBJ2-7|TRBD2|TRBV2
TGTGCCAGCAGCGCTCTAGCGGGAGAGTCCCACGAGCAGTACTTC
CASSALAGESHEQYF
>.|TRBJ1-3|.|TRBV4-3
TGCGCCAGCAGCCAGTTACCCTTACAGGACGGTGGAAACACCATATATTTT
CASSQLPLQDGGNTIYF
>.|TRBJ1-1|TRBD1|TRBV4-2
TGTGCCAGCAGCTTTAGGGGGCAGGGGAACACTGAAGCTTTCTTT
CASSFRGQGNTEAFF
>.|TRBJ2-2|TRBD1|TRBV5-1
TGCGCCAGCAGCCAAACAGGGGGCACCGGGGAGCTGTTTTTT
CASSQTGGTGELFF
>.|TRBJ1-1|.|TRBV30
TGTGCCTGGAGTGTCTTACTGCTAACTGAAGCTTTCTTT
CAWSVLLLTEAFF
>.|TRBJ1-1|.|TRBV5-1
TGCGCCAGCAGTCCTGAGGTTGGGAGGGGCACTGAAGCTTTCTTT
CASSPEVGRGTEAFF
>.|TRBJ2-1|TRBD2|TRBV7-3
TGTGCCAGCAGCCTAACTAGCGGGCCAGGAGGTGAGCAGTTCTTC
CASSLTSGPGGEQFF
>.|TRBJ2-7|.|TRBV6-6
TGTGCCAGCAGTTACCCCCGGGGGGCCGCTTACGAGCAGTACTTC
CASSYPRGAAYEQYF
>.|TRBJ2-5|.|TRBV7-2
TGTGCCAGCAGCATGGGTCGAGGCCTCCAAGAGACCCAGTACTTC
CASSMGRGLQETQYF
>.|TRBJ2-1|TRBD2|TRBV6-6
TGTGCCAGCTTCCGGGACTATGGTTTAAATGAGCAGTTCTTC
CASFRDYGLNEQFF
>.|TRBJ1-1|.|TRBV28
TGTGCCAGCAGTTTACGGTTGGCTGAAGCTTTCTTT
CASSLRLAEAFF
>.|TRBJ2-7|.|TRBV4-3
TGCGCCAGCAGCCAAGATCTTCCGGGGGAGCAGTACTTC
CASSQDLPGEQYF
>.|TRBJ1-1|.|TRBV19
TGTGCCAGTAGTTCAATAGGAGGGCGGGTGGGCAACACTGAAGCTTTCTTT
CASSSIGGRVGNTEAFF
>few|TRBJ2-7|TRBD1|TRBV15
TGTGCCACCAGCAGAGATCTTATGGGACAGACTTACGAGCAGTACTTC
CATSRDLMGQTYEQYF
>.|TRBJ1-1|.|TRBV6-2/TRBV6-3
TGTGCCAGCAGCCCCCCTAACACTGAAGCTTTCTTT
CASSPPNTEAFF
>once|TRBJ2-5|.|TRBV15
TGTGCCACCAGCAGAGTACGGGAGACCCAGTACTTC
CATSRVRETQYF
>.|TRBJ2-7|TRBD2|TRBV28
TGTGCCAGCAGCGGGGGGGCCAGCTCCTACGAGCAGTACTTC
CASSGGASSYEQYF
>.|TRBJ1-1|.|TRBV28
TGTGCCAGCAGTTTTTTGGGAGATGAAGCTTTCTTT
CASSFLGDEAFF
>.|TRBJ2-1|.|TRBV5-4
TGTGCCAGCAGCGAAGGAGGGCAGGGGGGTGACAATGAGCAGTTCTTC
CASSEGGQGGDNEQFF
>.|TRBJ1-5|.|TRBV11-2
TGTGCCAGCAGCATGGACAGTCTTAGCAATCAGCCCCAGCATTTT
CASSMDSLSNQPQHF
>.|TRBJ2-3|TRBD2|TRBV18
TGTGCCAGCTCACCGCTTGGACTAGCGGGAGCTGCAGATACGCAGTATTTT
CASSPLGLAGAADTQYF
>.|TRBJ2-7|TRBD1|TRBV18
TGTGCCAGCTCACCACCAAGGGGACAGATCTACGAGCAGTACTTC
CASSPPRGQIYEQYF
>.|TRBJ1-5|.|TRBV28
TGTGCCAGCAGTCCCCTCGGAGGGCAGCCCCAGCATTTT
CASSPLGGQPQHF
>.|TRBJ2-5|.|TRBV7-2
TGTGCCAGCAGCCCCCGGCAGGGGTCGGAGACCCAGTACTTC
CASSPRQGSETQYF
>.|TRBJ1-5|.|TRBV6-5
TGTGCCAGCAGCATGGGGGGAGTTAATCAGCCCCAGCATTTT
CASSMGGVNQPQHF
>.|TRBJ1-2|TRBD1|TRBV6-2/TRBV6-3
TGTGCCAGCAGCCAAGACAGGGGCGGCTACACCTTC
CASSQDRGGYTF
>.|TRBJ1-2|.|TRBV28
TGTGCCAGCAGTTTATTTTCAGGGGCCTCTAACTATGGCTACACCTTC
CASSLFSGASNYGYTF
>once|TRBJ1-4|.|TRBV19
TGTGCCAGTAGCCCTCCAGGGGATGAAAAACTGTTTTTT
CASSPPGDEKLFF
>.|TRBJ1-6|.|TRBV4-3
TGCGCCAGCAGCCAAGAACAGGCCAATTCACCCCTCCACTTT
CASSQEQANSPLHF
>.|TRBJ1-1|.|TRBV20-1
TGCAGTGCTAGTCCAAAGAACACTGAAGCTTTCTTT
CSASPKNTEAFF
>.|TRBJ1-3|.|TRBV3-1/TRBV3-2
TGTGCCAGCAGCCAAGAAACGTCCCGGAGGAACACCATATATTTT
CASSQETSRRNTIYF
>.|TRBJ2-3|.|TRBV30
TGTGCCTGGAGTGTAGGGGGGGGGTCCTCTTATACGCAGTATTTT
CAWSVGGGSSYTQYF
>.|TRBJ1-2|.|TRBV4-3
TGCGCCAGCAGCCAAGTCCAGGGAAAAGACTATGGCTACACCTTC
CASSQVQGKDYGYTF
>.|TRBJ2-7|TRBD2|TRBV19
TGTGCCAGTAGTATGGCCCCTAGTAGCGGGAGGGGCGAGCAGTACTTC
CASSMAPSSGRGEQYF
>.|TRBJ1-1|.|TRBV19
TGTGCCAGTTCGGTGGTTGGCGGGAGCACTGAAGCTTTCTTT
CASSVVGGSTEAFF
>.|TRBJ2-7|TRBD2|TRBV7-9
TGTGCCAGCAGCCGAGCGGGCAGCGGGAGAATGGAGGAGCAGTACTTC
CASSRAGSGRMEEQYF
>many|TRBJ1-5|.|TRBV19
TGTGCCAGTAGAAGTATGGCTCTGAGCAATCAGCCCCAGCATTTT
CASRSMALSNQPQHF
>once|TRBJ1-2|.|TRBV29-1
TGCAGCGTTGCCCCGCGGGCAGCATCTAACTATGGCTACACCTTC
CSVAPRAASNYGYTF
>.|TRBJ1-5|.|TRBV2
TGTGCCACAGGGGATAGCAATCAGCCCCAGCATTTT
CATGDSNQPQHF
>.|TRBJ2-1|TRBD2|TRBV19
TGTGCCAGTAGTATTATGGGACTAGCGACGGGTGAGCAGTTCTTC
CASSIMGLATGEQFF
>.|TRBJ2-5|TRBD2|TRBV5-5
TGTGCCAGCAGCGGCGGGGGAGCGGAGACCCAGTACTTC
CASSGGGAETQYF
>few|TRBJ1-1|.|TRBV6-6
TGTGCCAGCAGCGCGGGTCCGGGAAACACTGAAGCTTTCTTT
CASSAGPGNTEAFF
>.|TRBJ1-5|TRBD1|TRBV27
TGTGCCAGCAGACCCCGACAGGGATGGAGCAATCAGCCCCAGCATTTT
CASRPRQGWSNQPQHF
>.|TRBJ2-5|.|TRBV12-3/TRBV12-4
TGTGCCAGCAGCCTCCACGACCAGGAACAGTACTTC
CASSLHDQEQYF
>once|TRBJ2-2|.|TRBV13
TGTGCCAGCAGCTTAGCGATCGGGCAGGGGAAGATGAACACCGGGGAGCTGTTTTTT
CASSLAIGQGKMNTGELFF
>.|TRBJ2-5|.|TRBV5-1
TGCGCCAGCAGCTTGGCTAGTGAGGAGACCCAGTACTTC
CASSLASEETQYF
>.|TRBJ2-5|.|TRBV6-5
TGTGCCAGCAGAAGACAAGGCCCCAGTCAAGAGACCCAGTACTTC
CASRRQGPSQETQYF
>.|TRBJ2-7|.|TRBV6-6
TGTGCCAGCAGATATAACAGGGTGAGGGGCGAGCAGTACTTC
CASRYNRVRGEQYF